This TCR beta chain was sequenced for a study of control samples from healthy donors and cancer patients. This table comes from immunoSEQ multiplex PCR, and its TCRdb copy is limited to in-frame clones, with some not included. The sample lists fewer than 200,000 clones, around 89% occurring once. Germline CDR1 SGHAT, CDR2 FQNNGV. The CDR3 is 13 residues long. V lost 2 bases, J lost 2 bases, and 6 bases lay in between. Sequences were obtained from blood. V gene TRBV11-2 combines with J gene TRBJ1-2; unclear D gene. This TCR was sampled from a woman in her forties or fifties in good health. The CDR3 here is CASSLTENYGYTF. The CDR3 bases are TGTGCCAGCAGCTTAACAGAGAACTATGGCTACACCTTC.